This paragraph reports one TCR beta chain. Its antigen is undetermined. TCRdb passed the RT-PCR reads through MiXCR, listing each CDR3 protein once. The sample has around 760,000 distinct CDR3 sequences; more than 11% are singletons. The data belong to a study of response to subunit inactivated influenza vaccine. Study findings and constraints: Few new T cells, the authors suggested, are recruited by each seasonal influenza vaccination.

V dropped 1 base and J dropped 0 bases, with 10 bases sitting between them. The CDR3 runs to 15 residues. Germline V gives CDR1 LGHDT, CDR2 YNNKEL (reference sequence). The sequenced sample was PBMCs from blood, obtained less than 15 days before vaccination. This sequence joins TRBV3-1 and TRBJ2-7; a possible D gene is TRBD1 (5 bases). The sequence was obtained from a man aged 50-60 years who received an inactivated influenza vaccine. CDR3 bases: TGTGCCAGCAGCCAAGCGTTAGGGGTCTCCTACGAGCAGTACTTC. Protein sequence: CASSQALGVSYEQYF.